The following is a TCR beta chain sequence with its context. Its antigen remains unidentified. Donors were healthy HIV-negative adults without recently reported acute infections or vaccinations. Partitioning of CD4+ cells yielded a CD45RA+ naive subset and a CD45RA-negative memory subset. Only in-frame clones appear in the TCRdb table, and some are missing; sequencing was by immunoSEQ multiplex PCR. The sample includes about 2.3 million clones, 85% to 95% seen only once; the top ten take 0.39%. This specimen belongs to a study of shared clonotypes between healthy human individuals. V lost 3 bases and J lost 9, with 6 bases in between. The V gene's germline CDR1 is SQVTM and CDR2 ANQGSEA. The CDR3 has 11 residues. Overall study findings and caveats: At large depth, rarefaction still showed sorted-subset sequencing to be incomplete. A few donors had approximately 4.6% of their naive CD4 clonotypes in common.

This clonotype was obtained from a man younger than 35 in good health. Some clones in this sample may be carry-over from other donors' samples. V usage is TRBV29-1 and J usage is TRBJ1-6; D is undetermined. Sequenced sample: naive CD4+ T cells from PBMCs. Subset denoted: CD45RA+ positively selected. The CDR3 nucleotides are TGCAGCGTTGAGGGCGGTTCACCCCTCCACTTT. This codes for CSVEGGSPLHF.